The 16 T cell receptor beta chains reported below all come from one sample, sequenced in a study of blood T cell repertoires in COVID-19. Sequenced by immunoSEQ multiplex PCR; TCRdb stores in-frame clones only, minus some. The sample lists about 260,000 clones; more than 70% were seen once. Sequences were obtained from PBMCs or T cells enriched from blood (not recorded which). Source of these receptors: a woman between 35 and 50 years old with acute COVID-19.

This chain connects TRBV25-1 to TRBJ2-1, with 14 bases aligning to TRBD2. V shed 8 bases and J 10 bases; nucleotides not matched to a gene: 10. This CDR3 is built from 15 residues. The germline gives CDR1 MGHDK, CDR2 SYGVNS. CDR3 in DNA: TGTGCCAGCGAACCGGGACTAGCGGGAGTAGGGGAGCAGTTCTTC. It specifies CASEPGLAGVGEQFF.

The rearrangement joins TRBV3-1 (or the pseudogene TRBV3-2) to TRBJ2-5; D may be TRBD2 (5 bases). Germline values: CDR1 LGHDT, CDR2 YNNKEL (reference sequence). Trimming left V 5 bases short and J 5 bases short, with 12 bases between. This CDR3 region has 13 residues. The CDR3 here is CASSILEAETQYF. Written as DNA, the CDR3 is TGTGCCAGCAGCATACTGGAGGCGGAGACCCAGTACTTC.

The DNA for the CDR3 is TGTGCCAGCAGTTTAGGGGGACAGGATAATTCACCCCTCCACTTT. Translating it yields CASSLGGQDNSPLHF. This chain joins TRBV28 and TRBJ1-6; 8 positions agree with TRBD1. The CDR3 runs to 15 residues. The V segment lost 2 bases and the J segment 5 bases; nucleotides outside the gene matches: 2. Germline V CDR1 and CDR2: MDHEN, SYDVKM.

The CDR3 protein is CASRDRVGEKLFF. The CDR3 region has the DNA TGTGCCAGCAGGGACAGGGTTGGAGAAAAACTGTTTTTT. The J gene is TRBJ1-4, the V gene TRBV7-9; the match to TRBD1 covers 8 bases. CDR1 and CDR2 (germline): SEHNR, FQNEAQ (reference sequence). The CDR3 totals 13 residues. V lost 6 bases and J lost 8; bases outside the gene matches: 5.

This chain joins TRBV7-6 and TRBJ2-1; TRBD1 agrees at 8 bases. Germline CDR1 is SGHVS and CDR2 is FNYEAQ. V was clipped by 4 bases and J by 6 bases; unmatched bases: 5. The CDR3 has 14 residues. The CDR3 is CASSSRTGFNEQFF. Written as DNA, the CDR3 is TGTGCCAGCAGCTCCAGGACAGGGTTCAATGAGCAGTTCTTC.

This chain connects TRBV30 to TRBJ2-1; unclear D gene. Trimming removed 2 bases from V and 8 bases from J, with 19 bases in between. Germline CDR1 reads GTSNPN; CDR2 reads SVGIG (reference sequence). CDR3 length: 15 residues. CDR3 residues: CAWSLSGSNADEQFF. CDR3 DNA: TGTGCCTGGAGTCTCTCTGGGTCAAACGCGGATGAGCAGTTCTTC.

The count of this clone is one. The chain joins TRBV10-2 to TRBJ1-5; a possible D gene is TRBD1 (6 bases). Germline V gene sequence: CDR1 WSHSY, CDR2 SAAADI. CDR3 length: 13 residues. Trimming removed 2 bases from V and 7 bases from J, with 9 bases in between. The CDR3 DNA reads TGCGCCAGCAGTGAGCACAGGGCCCAGCCCCAGCATTTT. This codes for CASSEHRAQPQHF.

This rearrangement joins TRBV6-2 or TRBV6-3 to TRBJ1-6; 7 bases align to TRBD1. V shed 2 bases and J 9 bases; nucleotides not matched to a gene: 4. CDR3 size: 14 residues. Germline V lookup: CDR1 MNHEY, CDR2 SVGEGT. In nucleotides, the CDR3 is TGTGCCAGCAGTTACCTCTACAGGGGTTCACCCCTCCACTTT. This gives the protein CASSYLYRGSPLHF.

This sequence joins TRBV5-4 and TRBJ1-1, with 7 positions matching TRBD1. Germline assignment: CDR1 SGHNT and CDR2 YYREEE (reference sequence). The V segment lost 0 bases and the J segment 11 bases; nucleotides outside the gene matches: 7. The CDR3 loop spans 13 amino acids. CDR3 in DNA: TGTGCCAGCAGCTTGGGTGACAGGGTGGGTGCTTTCTTT. Translation gives CASSLGDRVGAFF. The full variable domain, rest sourced from reference TRBV5-4 and TRBJ1-1, is ETGVTQSPTHLIKTRGQQVTLRCSSQSGHNTVSWYQQALGQGPQFIFQYYREEENGRGNFPPRFSGLQFPNYSSELNVNALELDDSALYLCASSLGDRVGAFFGQGTRLTVV.

The chain recombines TRBV11-3 with TRBJ2-1; 7 nucleotides line up with TRBD1. Germline assignment: CDR1 SGHNT and CDR2 YENEEA. The V segment lost 4 bases and the J segment 8 bases; nucleotides outside the gene matches: 11. CDR3 size: 15 residues. The CDR3 reads CASSSPGFQGDEQFF. As DNA, the CDR3 is TGTGCCAGCAGCTCCCCGGGGTTTCAGGGGGATGAGCAGTTCTTC.

The rearrangement joins TRBV7-8 to TRBJ2-5; 12 bases match TRBD2. The junction had 10 bases not matched to a gene; V was cut back by 0 bases and J by 5 bases. Germline CDR1 SGHVS, CDR2 FQNEAQ. The CDR3 loop spans 18 amino acids. CDR3 DNA: TGTGCCAGCAGCTTAGCGAGGCTAGCGGGAGGGGCGGGGGAGACCCAGTACTTC. Its translation: CASSLARLAGGAGETQYF.

V usage is TRBV30 and J usage is TRBJ2-7, with D unclear. V shed 2 bases and J shed 1 base, with 6 bases lying between them. The germline V gene encodes CDR1 GTSNPN and CDR2 SVGIG (reference sequence). The CDR3 sequence is 12 residues long. The CDR3 DNA reads as TGTGCCTGGAGTCCCGGGTCCTACGAGCAGTACTTC. It specifies CAWSPGSYEQYF.

This sequence joins TRBV9 and TRBJ1-1; D may be TRBD1 (6 bases). V gave up 4 bases and J gave up 6 bases, with 16 bases separating them. CDR3 length: 14 residues. Germline V lookup: CDR1 SGDLS, CDR2 YYNGEE. CDR3 bases: TGTGCCAGCAGCCCAGGACAGAGAACACCTGAAGCTTTCTTT. Encoded protein: CASSPGQRTPEAFF.

The V and J genes are TRBV6-4 and TRBJ2-1, with 10 bases that match TRBD2. Germline V gives CDR1 MRHNA, CDR2 SNTAGT. J was trimmed by 8 bases and V by 5 bases; bases with no gene match: 12. The CDR3 runs to 16 residues. The CDR3 sequence is CASSRGASGSAHEQFF. In DNA, the CDR3 is TGTGCCAGCAGTAGGGGGGCTAGCGGGAGTGCCCATGAGCAGTTCTTC.

The genes are TRBV2 and TRBJ1-2; D might be TRBD1 (5 bases). Looked up from germline, CDR1 is SNHLY and CDR2 is FYNNEI. Trimming pared 8 bases from V and 0 bases from J, leaving 13 bases between. There are 14 residues in the CDR3. CDR3 loop: CASRGLRTNYGYTF. CDR3 bases: TGTGCCAGCCGGGGACTCAGAACTAACTATGGCTACACCTTC.

V usage is TRBV15 and J usage is TRBJ2-1; 9 bases align to TRBD1. The trim removed 3 bases at V and 14 bases at J, leaving 8 bases unmatched. Germline V gene sequence: CDR1 LNHNV, CDR2 YYDKDF (reference sequence). The CDR3 sequence is 13 residues long. As DNA, the CDR3 is TGTGCCACCAGCAGTACTCCGGGACAGGGAAAGTTCTTC. Translated: CATSSTPGQGKFF.